This passage covers 5 T cell receptor beta chains from one sample sequenced in a study of T cells in Graves' hyperthyroidism and ophthalmopathy (dated by TCRdb to between 2017 and 2020). The library came from multiplex PCR. Sequenced on an Illumina HiSeq 2000. Amplification of TCR beta CDR3 regions was carried out from RNA transcripts. A first-round RT-PCR of the TCR CDR3 used the HTBI primer set with the Qiagen OneStep RT-PCR kit. TCRdb passed the public sequencing reads through fastp at Q25 and MiXCR, retaining productive beta sequences. All rows with the same CDR3 protein become a single entry with the most common DNA and genes. Across this sample there are hundreds of thousands of distinct CDR3 sequences, with 15% to 20% seen only once. The ten largest make up about 16% of the sample. Material for sequencing was blood. Every receptor here comes from a woman aged 18 to 35 with Graves' ophthalmopathy.

Points on this clonotype: This could be a read error, since a much larger clone is one nucleotide away. The genes are TRBV6-5 and TRBJ2-5; D tentatively reads TRBD1 or TRBD2 (5 bases each). This CDR3 has 16 residues. Germline CDR1 reads MNHEY; CDR2 reads SVGAGI. The germline V and J ends were trimmed by 0 bases and 1 base, with 12 bases remaining between them. This CDR3 is CASSYSSGRIQETQYF. CDR3 bases: TGTGCCAGCAGTTACTCGTCGGGACGGATCCAAGAGACCCAGTACTTC.

With respect to this clonotype: One base away lies a much larger clone, so this may be a sequencing read error. In DNA, the CDR3 is TGTGCCAGCAGTTATGGAAGGGGGACCTTCACTGAACCTTTCTTT. Protein product: CASSYGRGTFTEPFF. The chain has TRBV6-2 or TRBV6-3 and TRBJ1-1, with D maybe TRBD1 (6 bases). The germline V gene encodes CDR1 MNHEY and CDR2 SVGEGT. CDR3 length: 15 residues.

V gene TRBV12-3 or TRBV12-4 combines with J gene TRBJ2-7, with 11 bases fitting TRBD1. V gave up 6 bases and J gave up 7 bases; unmatched junction bases: 11. The CDR3 is 15 amino acids. DNA of the CDR3: TGTGCCAGCAGCCCCGGGACAGGGGGACTAAGGGAGCAGTACTTC. Residues: CASSPGTGGLREQYF.

The V gene is TRBV4-1, the J gene TRBJ2-7; D perhaps matches TRBD1 (6 bases). With 3 bases removed from V and 8 bases from J, the gap between germline ends came to 14 bases. This CDR3 comprises 13 residues. The germline V gene has CDR1 MGHRA and CDR2 YSYEKL. DNA of the CDR3: TGCGCCAGCAGCCAGCCTTTACAGGGCCAGCAGTACTTC. Amino acid sequence: CASSQPLQGQQYF.

The V gene is TRBV25-1, the J gene TRBJ2-2; weak D call: TRBD1 (5 bases). The CDR3 is 16 amino acids. The ends were cut back, 2 bases at V and 1 base at J, with 11 bases in the middle. Germline V gene lookup returns CDR1 MGHDK and CDR2 SYGVNS. Here the CDR3 reads CASSEGWGKNTGELFF. CDR3 nucleotides: TGTGCCAGCAGTGAAGGGTGGGGCAAGAACACCGGGGAGCTGTTTTTT.